The clone carrying this T cell receptor (beta chain) appeared a few times. Its specificity is not known. The memory fraction was CD4+CD45RO+CD25- cells. The CDR3 spans 14 residues. The V segment lost 6 bases and the J segment 10 bases; nucleotides outside the gene matches: 13. Germline V lookup: CDR1 KGHSH, CDR2 LQKENI. Overall study findings and caveats: In terms of TCR gene usage, tumor memory CD4+ T cells clustered together with blood and lymph node memory CD4+ cells, as well as with lymph node naive CD4+ cells. Tumor Tregs overlapped most with tumor, then blood, naive CD4+ cells.

Full-length variable regions came from constant-region reverse primers plus semi-nested Nested Universal Primer A PCR. Using its own MiXCR run on the 5' RACE reads, TCRdb lists one record per CDR3 protein. Of about 57,000 distinct CDR3 sequences listed, around 26% were seen once; the top ten hold under 3.5%. The chain recombines TRBV18 with TRBJ1-2, with TRBD1 matching 8 bases. What was sequenced was tumor-infiltrating memory CD4+ T cells sorted from the breast tumor. Stated subset: memory CD4+ T cells, CD4+CD45RO+CD25-. The sequence was collected from a female donor with breast cancer. The CDR3 spells CASSPPQGAVDYTF. The CDR3 nucleotides are TGTGCCAGCTCGCCTCCTCAGGGGGCTGTTGACTACACCTTC.